This is a list of T cell receptor beta chains from one sample in a study of identical twins. TCRdb used MiXCR to reprocess the 5' RACE reads, holding one entry per CDR3 protein. The top ten hold about 0.53% of the sample, which has approximately 470,000 distinct CDR3 sequences, 12% to 15% seen once. This sample also appeared in a second study, on yellow fever vaccine responses in identical twins.

The specimen sequenced was CD4+ T cells sorted from blood. The source is a woman aged 18-29 years in good health. Both conserved end residues are part of each CDR3. The order of the fields is clone size, V gene, D gene, J gene, CDR3 protein, CDR3 DNA. A D gene is named only where the DNA matches it firmly. Clone size is given for some rows only: seen once, a few or many times, or a class if the clone is expanded.

abundance: once
v_gene: TRBV5-1
d_gene: TRBD2
j_gene: TRBJ2-1
CDR3aa: CASSSRTSGYNEQFF
CDR3nt: TGCGCCAGCAGCTCCCGGACTAGCGGGTACAATGAGCAGTTCTTC

abundance: -
v_gene: TRBV2
d_gene: -
j_gene: TRBJ1-5
CDR3aa: CASSGNQPQHF
CDR3nt: TGTGCCAGCAGTGGAAATCAGCCCCAGCATTTT

abundance: few
v_gene: TRBV5-1
d_gene: TRBD1
j_gene: TRBJ2-7
CDR3aa: CASTRSSGTGPHEQYF
CDR3nt: TGCGCCAGCACCCGGAGTTCCGGGACAGGGCCCCACGAGCAGTACTTC

abundance: -
v_gene: TRBV29-1
d_gene: -
j_gene: TRBJ2-1
CDR3aa: CSGGSSSYNEQFF
CDR3nt: TGCAGCGGGGGCTCCAGCTCCTACAATGAGCAGTTCTTC

abundance: few
v_gene: TRBV19
d_gene: TRBD2
j_gene: TRBJ2-1
CDR3aa: CASMTSGGSRANEQFF
CDR3nt: TGTGCCAGTATGACTAGCGGGGGGTCCAGGGCGAATGAGCAGTTCTTC

abundance: -
v_gene: TRBV28
d_gene: TRBD2
j_gene: TRBJ2-1
CDR3aa: CASSALKGLAGLNEQFF
CDR3nt: TGTGCCAGCAGTGCCCTTAAGGGACTAGCGGGGCTAAATGAGCAGTTCTTC

abundance: -
v_gene: TRBV7-9
d_gene: TRBD1
j_gene: TRBJ2-7
CDR3aa: CASSLARQGTYEQYF
CDR3nt: TGTGCCAGCAGCTTAGCCCGACAGGGTACCTACGAGCAGTACTTC

abundance: few
v_gene: TRBV20-1
d_gene: TRBD1
j_gene: TRBJ1-6
CDR3aa: CSAREQGGPLHF
CDR3nt: TGCAGTGCTAGAGAACAGGGGGGACCCCTCCACTTT

abundance: few
v_gene: TRBV19
d_gene: -
j_gene: TRBJ2-2
CDR3aa: CASSEGPRSGELFF
CDR3nt: TGTGCCAGTAGTGAGGGGCCTCGATCCGGGGAGCTGTTTTTT

abundance: few
v_gene: TRBV27
d_gene: -
j_gene: TRBJ2-2
CDR3aa: CASSLSQYTGELFF
CDR3nt: TGTGCCAGCAGTTTATCGCAGTACACCGGGGAGCTGTTTTTT

abundance: few
v_gene: TRBV20-1
d_gene: -
j_gene: TRBJ2-7
CDR3aa: CSALRPDANYEQYF
CDR3nt: TGCAGTGCCCTGAGGCCCGACGCGAACTACGAGCAGTACTTC

abundance: few
v_gene: TRBV12-3/TRBV12-4
d_gene: -
j_gene: TRBJ1-1
CDR3aa: CASSPPLDITEAFF
CDR3nt: TGTGCCAGCAGTCCCCCTTTAGATATCACTGAAGCTTTCTTT

abundance: -
v_gene: TRBV20-1
d_gene: -
j_gene: TRBJ1-6
CDR3aa: CSARGSNSPLHF
CDR3nt: TGCAGTGCTAGAGGGTCTAATTCACCCCTCCACTTT

abundance: few
v_gene: TRBV5-1
d_gene: TRBD1
j_gene: TRBJ2-3
CDR3aa: CASSLLRGQGADTQYF
CDR3nt: TGCGCCAGCAGCTTGCTTAGGGGACAGGGGGCAGATACGCAGTATTTT

abundance: -
v_gene: TRBV7-2
d_gene: TRBD2
j_gene: TRBJ2-5
CDR3aa: CASSPRLAGYQETQYF
CDR3nt: TGTGCCAGCAGCCCGAGACTAGCGGGGTACCAAGAGACCCAGTACTTC

abundance: few
v_gene: TRBV29-1
d_gene: TRBD1
j_gene: TRBJ2-4
CDR3aa: CSVVRSTGEGGIQYF
CDR3nt: TGCAGCGTTGTCCGTTCGACAGGGGAAGGTGGCATTCAGTACTTC

abundance: -
v_gene: TRBV15
d_gene: TRBD1
j_gene: TRBJ1-5
CDR3aa: CATSRGQGYQPQHF
CDR3nt: TGTGCCACCAGCAGAGGACAGGGGTATCAGCCCCAGCATTTT

abundance: few
v_gene: TRBV29-1
d_gene: -
j_gene: TRBJ2-1
CDR3aa: CSVERARGEQFF
CDR3nt: TGCAGCGTTGAAAGGGCCCGGGGTGAGCAGTTCTTC

abundance: -
v_gene: TRBV6-1
d_gene: -
j_gene: TRBJ1-1
CDR3aa: CASNPDGVGTEAFF
CDR3nt: TGTGCCAGCAACCCAGACGGGGTCGGCACTGAAGCTTTCTTT

abundance: -
v_gene: TRBV3-1
d_gene: -
j_gene: TRBJ1-6
CDR3aa: CASSLQGGYSPLHF
CDR3nt: TGTGCCAGCAGCCTACAGGGTGGGTATTCACCCCTCCACTTT

abundance: many
v_gene: TRBV10-3
d_gene: TRBD1
j_gene: TRBJ2-3
CDR3aa: CAISEPHTGGNTDTQYF
CDR3nt: TGTGCCATCAGTGAGCCCCATACAGGGGGTAACACAGATACGCAGTATTTT

abundance: -
v_gene: TRBV7-9
d_gene: TRBD1
j_gene: TRBJ2-2
CDR3aa: CASSSPGQAPGELFF
CDR3nt: TGTGCCAGCAGCTCTCCGGGACAGGCCCCCGGGGAGCTGTTTTTT

abundance: many
v_gene: TRBV5-1
d_gene: -
j_gene: TRBJ1-2
CDR3aa: CASSLDRASYGYTF
CDR3nt: TGCGCCAGCAGCTTGGACAGGGCCTCCTATGGCTACACCTTC

abundance: -
v_gene: TRBV7-2
d_gene: -
j_gene: TRBJ2-5
CDR3aa: CASSLILRPRFDETQYF
CDR3nt: TGTGCCAGCAGCTTAATTCTGCGACCCCGGTTTGACGAGACCCAGTACTTC

abundance: -
v_gene: TRBV6-2/TRBV6-3
d_gene: -
j_gene: TRBJ2-4
CDR3aa: CASRPTWSGNIQYF
CDR3nt: TGTGCCAGCAGGCCTACATGGTCGGGAAACATTCAGTACTTC

abundance: -
v_gene: TRBV20-1
d_gene: -
j_gene: TRBJ1-4
CDR3aa: CSARDGEDRNEKLFF
CDR3nt: TGCAGTGCTAGAGATGGAGAGGATAGAAATGAAAAACTGTTTTTT

abundance: -
v_gene: TRBV28
d_gene: TRBD1
j_gene: TRBJ1-2
CDR3aa: CASTETGKKKGYTF
CDR3nt: TGTGCCAGCACCGAGACAGGGAAAAAGAAGGGCTACACCTTC

abundance: -
v_gene: TRBV14
d_gene: TRBD2
j_gene: TRBJ2-1
CDR3aa: CASSPYGLAGGRNEQFF
CDR3nt: TGTGCCAGCAGCCCATACGGGCTAGCGGGGGGGAGGAATGAGCAGTTCTTC

abundance: -
v_gene: TRBV7-2
d_gene: TRBD1
j_gene: TRBJ2-2
CDR3aa: CASSFTGGANGELFF
CDR3nt: TGTGCCAGCAGCTTTACAGGGGGCGCTAACGGGGAGCTGTTTTTT

abundance: few
v_gene: TRBV20-1
d_gene: -
j_gene: TRBJ2-3
CDR3aa: CSARMGVADTQYF
CDR3nt: TGCAGTGCTAGGATGGGGGTTGCAGATACGCAGTATTTT

abundance: few
v_gene: TRBV7-9
d_gene: TRBD2
j_gene: TRBJ2-7
CDR3aa: CASSLAGSGGVYEQYF
CDR3nt: TGTGCCAGCAGCTTAGCTGGTTCGGGAGGGGTATACGAGCAGTACTTC

abundance: once
v_gene: TRBV20-1
d_gene: TRBD2
j_gene: TRBJ2-5
CDR3aa: CSAASGGTQYF
CDR3nt: TGCAGTGCCGCTTCGGGGGGGACCCAGTACTTC

abundance: few
v_gene: TRBV25-1
d_gene: -
j_gene: TRBJ2-5
CDR3aa: CASSESVGPETQYF
CDR3nt: TGTGCCAGCAGTGAATCGGTGGGACCAGAGACCCAGTACTTC

abundance: -
v_gene: TRBV7-8
d_gene: TRBD2
j_gene: TRBJ2-3
CDR3aa: CASSLRLAGISTDTQYF
CDR3nt: TGTGCCAGCAGCCTGCGACTAGCGGGAATAAGCACAGATACGCAGTATTTT

abundance: few
v_gene: TRBV9
d_gene: -
j_gene: TRBJ2-3
CDR3aa: CASSVEPRNWADTQYF
CDR3nt: TGTGCCAGCAGCGTAGAGCCTAGGAACTGGGCAGATACGCAGTATTTT

abundance: few
v_gene: TRBV12-3/TRBV12-4
d_gene: TRBD2
j_gene: TRBJ2-3
CDR3aa: CASSSSGLAATDTQYF
CDR3nt: TGTGCCAGCAGCTCCTCGGGACTAGCGGCCACAGATACGCAGTATTTT

abundance: -
v_gene: TRBV10-3
d_gene: -
j_gene: TRBJ2-1
CDR3aa: CATGNNEQFF
CDR3nt: TGTGCCACCGGGAACAATGAGCAGTTCTTC

abundance: few
v_gene: TRBV14
d_gene: -
j_gene: TRBJ2-5
CDR3aa: CASSRQPQETQYF
CDR3nt: TGTGCCAGCAGCCGACAGCCCCAAGAGACCCAGTACTTC

abundance: -
v_gene: TRBV18
d_gene: TRBD1
j_gene: TRBJ2-1
CDR3aa: CASSPRSGGNEQFF
CDR3nt: TGTGCCAGCTCACCACGGTCAGGGGGAAATGAGCAGTTCTTC

abundance: -
v_gene: TRBV5-6
d_gene: -
j_gene: TRBJ2-7
CDR3aa: CASSLGQLNVQEQYF
CDR3nt: TGTGCCAGCAGCTTGGGACAGTTAAATGTACAGGAGCAGTACTTC

abundance: few
v_gene: TRBV9
d_gene: -
j_gene: TRBJ2-5
CDR3aa: CASNHRGGEQETQYF
CDR3nt: TGTGCCAGCAATCACAGGGGGGGTGAGCAAGAGACCCAGTACTTC

abundance: few
v_gene: TRBV6-1
d_gene: -
j_gene: TRBJ1-6
CDR3aa: CASIGEGSSYNSPLHF
CDR3nt: TGTGCCAGCATTGGTGAGGGTTCGAGCTATAATTCACCCCTCCACTTT

abundance: -
v_gene: TRBV4-1
d_gene: -
j_gene: TRBJ2-3
CDR3aa: CASSHFTGTDTQYF
CDR3nt: TGCGCCAGCAGCCATTTTACAGGCACAGATACGCAGTATTTT

abundance: -
v_gene: TRBV20-1
d_gene: -
j_gene: TRBJ2-7
CDR3aa: CSADSTVLGNEQYF
CDR3nt: TGCAGTGCCGACTCCACAGTGTTAGGCAACGAGCAGTACTTC

abundance: few
v_gene: TRBV11-1
d_gene: TRBD1
j_gene: TRBJ2-7
CDR3aa: CASSTLGQGANLLYYEQYF
CDR3nt: TGTGCCAGCAGCACCCTCGGACAGGGGGCGAATCTGTTGTACTACGAGCAGTACTTC

abundance: -
v_gene: TRBV6-2/TRBV6-3
d_gene: -
j_gene: TRBJ2-1
CDR3aa: CASSLTGSHNVQRGQFF
CDR3nt: TGTGCCAGCAGTCTCACGGGGAGTCACAATGTGCAACGGGGGCAGTTCTTC

abundance: few
v_gene: TRBV5-1
d_gene: -
j_gene: TRBJ2-7
CDR3aa: CASSLAESNRDEQYF
CDR3nt: TGCGCCAGCAGCTTGGCCGAATCCAACCGGGACGAGCAGTACTTC

abundance: -
v_gene: TRBV30
d_gene: -
j_gene: TRBJ2-1
CDR3aa: CAWSPGFNNEQFF
CDR3nt: TGTGCCTGGAGCCCAGGGTTCAACAATGAGCAGTTCTTC

abundance: few
v_gene: TRBV20-1
d_gene: -
j_gene: TRBJ1-5
CDR3aa: CSASVQDNQPQHF
CDR3nt: TGCAGTGCTAGTGTACAGGATAATCAGCCCCAGCATTTT

abundance: few
v_gene: TRBV28
d_gene: TRBD2
j_gene: TRBJ2-5
CDR3aa: CASSGGGVAGGKQETQYF
CDR3nt: TGTGCCAGCAGTGGGGGAGGAGTAGCGGGAGGCAAACAAGAGACCCAGTACTTC

abundance: many
v_gene: TRBV20-1
d_gene: TRBD2
j_gene: TRBJ2-7
CDR3aa: CSARILAVEQYF
CDR3nt: TGCAGTGCTAGGATTCTAGCGGTCGAGCAGTACTTC

abundance: -
v_gene: TRBV29-1
d_gene: -
j_gene: TRBJ1-2
CDR3aa: CSVSSYAYGYTF
CDR3nt: TGCAGCGTTTCGAGCTACGCCTATGGCTACACCTTC

abundance: few
v_gene: TRBV12-3/TRBV12-4
d_gene: -
j_gene: TRBJ2-3
CDR3aa: CASSLVGGGSTDTQYF
CDR3nt: TGTGCCAGCAGTTTAGTCGGCGGGGGCAGCACAGATACGCAGTATTTT

abundance: few
v_gene: TRBV7-2
d_gene: -
j_gene: TRBJ2-1
CDR3aa: CASSLESGSGKQFF
CDR3nt: TGTGCCAGCAGCTTAGAGTCAGGCTCCGGGAAGCAGTTCTTC

abundance: -
v_gene: TRBV5-1
d_gene: TRBD1
j_gene: TRBJ2-2
CDR3aa: CASSLGQGESGELFF
CDR3nt: TGCGCCAGCAGCTTGGGACAGGGGGAGTCCGGGGAGCTGTTTTTT

abundance: many
v_gene: TRBV3-1
d_gene: -
j_gene: TRBJ2-3
CDR3aa: CASSRVTLPRGPDTQYF
CDR3nt: TGTGCCAGCAGCCGCGTAACCCTTCCCCGGGGGCCAGATACGCAGTATTTT

abundance: many
v_gene: TRBV7-2
d_gene: TRBD2
j_gene: TRBJ2-2
CDR3aa: CASSWGLPNTGELFF
CDR3nt: TGTGCCAGCAGCTGGGGACTACCGAACACCGGGGAGCTGTTTTTT

abundance: few
v_gene: TRBV28
d_gene: -
j_gene: TRBJ2-2
CDR3aa: CASIGNTGELFF
CDR3nt: TGTGCCAGCATAGGGAACACCGGGGAGCTGTTTTTT

abundance: -
v_gene: TRBV20-1
d_gene: -
j_gene: TRBJ2-1
CDR3aa: CSARDRLDRNEQFF
CDR3nt: TGCAGTGCTAGAGATAGGCTAGATCGAAATGAGCAGTTCTTC